The 9 T cell receptor beta chains reported below all come from one sample, sequenced in a study of cytomegalovirus exposure and HLA in healthy donors. Primers: 60 Vbeta forward and 13 Jbeta reverse. Clones were read by immunoSEQ multiplex PCR, and TCRdb kept only the in-frame ones, dropping some. This table has 110,000 to 150,000 clones, 74% appearing once. What was sequenced was PBMCs. The receptor set was obtained from a man younger than 35 in good health and CMV-seropositive.

The chain combines TRBV6-5 with TRBJ2-7; possibly TRBD1 for D (5 bases). Germline assignment: CDR1 MNHEY and CDR2 SVGAGI. The CDR3 is 14 residues long. V lost 2 bases to trimming and J lost 0 bases, with 8 bases between them. CDR3 sequence reads: CASSYTDSSYEQYF. CDR3 in DNA: TGTGCCAGCAGTTACACCGACAGCTCCTACGAGCAGTACTTC.

This CDR3 is CASSFGTTNTEAFF. As DNA, the CDR3 is TGTGCCAGCAGCTTCGGGACAACGAACACTGAAGCTTTCTTT. The chain recombines TRBV13 with TRBJ1-1; tentatively, D is TRBD1 (6 bases). CDR3 size: 14 residues. V was shortened by 3 bases and J by 1 base, with 9 bases between the two germline ends. Germline V lookup: CDR1 PRHDT, CDR2 FYEKMQ (reference sequence).

The chain's CDR3 is CASNRQLTTNEKLFF. CDR3 in DNA: TGTGCCAGCAACCGACAGTTAACAACTAATGAAAAACTGTTTTTT. The chain links TRBV28 to TRBJ1-4, with D perhaps matching TRBD1 (5 bases). CDR1 MDHEN and CDR2 SYDVKM come from the germline V gene. This CDR3 spans 15 amino acids. V lost 7 bases to trimming and J lost 0 bases, with 12 bases between them.

This chain links TRBV29-1 with TRBJ2-7; possibly TRBD1 for D (6 bases). CDR1 and CDR2 (germline): SQVTM, ANQGSEA. Trimming pared 6 bases from V and 0 bases from J, leaving 12 bases between. This CDR3 has 13 amino acids. CDR3 coding DNA: TGCAGCGTACAGGGCCACCTCTCCTACGAGCAGTACTTC. It codes for CSVQGHLSYEQYF.

The rearrangement joins TRBV6-5 to TRBJ2-5; 7 nucleotides match TRBD2. The V gene end was trimmed by 6 bases and the J gene end by 4 bases; junction bases not matched to a gene: 5. From germline, CDR1 is MNHEY and CDR2 SVGAGI. The length of the CDR3 is 13 residues. The CDR3 DNA reads as TGTGCCAGCAGGGGGTGGGGGGGAGAGACCCAGTACTTC. Translation: CASRGWGGETQYF.

This clone has more than one count but fewer than ten. V usage is TRBV2 and J usage is TRBJ1-5; no clear D. The CDR3 is 17 amino acids. V lost 5 bases to trimming and J lost 4 bases, with 21 bases between them. From germline, CDR1 is SNHLY and CDR2 FYNNEI. The CDR3 protein is CASSQPPALLINQPQHF. The CDR3 DNA reads as TGTGCCAGCAGTCAACCTCCTGCCTTACTCATTAATCAGCCCCAGCATTTT.

The V call is TRBV7-6, the J call TRBJ2-7, with D possibly matching TRBD2 (6 bases). Trimming took off 5 bases at V and 5 bases at J, with 16 bases between the two ends. The CDR3 is 14 residues long. Germline V gene sequence: CDR1 SGHVS, CDR2 FNYEAQ. The chain's CDR3 is CASSPRESSDEQYF. CDR3 in DNA: TGTGCCAGCAGCCCCCGGGAGTCATCGGACGAGCAGTACTTC.

The chain employs TRBV27 and TRBJ2-7; 8 positions agree with TRBD1. Germline-derived CDR1 and CDR2 are MNHEY and SMNVEV (reference sequence). The CDR3 runs 16 residues. J was trimmed by 3 bases and V by 5 bases; bases with no gene match: 12. Written as DNA, the CDR3 is TGTGCCAGCAGTCCGTCGACGGGACAGGCTTACTACGAGCAGTACGTC. This codes for CASSPSTGQAYYEQYV.

This clone was counted a single time. The CDR3 here is CATRTGSWNEQYF. In nucleotides, the CDR3 is TGTGCCACGCGGACAGGTTCTTGGAACGAGCAGTACTTC. This chain links TRBV2 with TRBJ2-7; 7 bases are shared with TRBD1. V was pared by 10 bases and J by 5 bases, with 11 bases of the junction left unmatched. CDR3 size: 13 residues. CDR1 is SNHLY, CDR2 FYNNEI, per germline.